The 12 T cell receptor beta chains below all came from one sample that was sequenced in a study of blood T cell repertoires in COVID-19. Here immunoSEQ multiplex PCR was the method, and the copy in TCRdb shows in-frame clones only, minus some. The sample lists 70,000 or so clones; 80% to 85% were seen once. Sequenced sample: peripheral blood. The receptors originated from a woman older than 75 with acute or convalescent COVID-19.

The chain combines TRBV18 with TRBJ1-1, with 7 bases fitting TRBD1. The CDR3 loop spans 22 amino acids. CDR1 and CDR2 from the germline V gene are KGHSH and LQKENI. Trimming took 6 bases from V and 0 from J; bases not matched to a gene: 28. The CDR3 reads CASSYLGAPAGTEEGMNTEAFF. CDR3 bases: TGTGCCAGCTCGTATCTCGGTGCTCCCGCCGGGACAGAAGAGGGGATGAACACTGAAGCTTTCTTT.

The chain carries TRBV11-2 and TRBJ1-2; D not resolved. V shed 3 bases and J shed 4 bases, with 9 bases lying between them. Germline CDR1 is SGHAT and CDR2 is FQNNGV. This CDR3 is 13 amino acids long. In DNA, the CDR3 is TGTGCCAGCAGCTTTGGACGGGGCTATGGCTACACCTTC. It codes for CASSFGRGYGYTF. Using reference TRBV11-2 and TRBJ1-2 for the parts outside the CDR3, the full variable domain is EAGVAQSPRYKIIEKRQSVAFWCNPISGHATLYWYQQILGQGPKLLIQFQNNGVVDDSQLPKDRFSAERLKGVDSTLKIQPAKLEDSAVYLCASSFGRGYGYTFGSGTRLTVV.

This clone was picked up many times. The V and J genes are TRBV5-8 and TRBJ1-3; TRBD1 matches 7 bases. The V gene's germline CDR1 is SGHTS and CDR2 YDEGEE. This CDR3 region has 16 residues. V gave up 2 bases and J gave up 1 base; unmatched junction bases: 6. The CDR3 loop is CASSLTGAFSGNTIYF. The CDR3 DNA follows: TGTGCCAGCAGCTTAACAGGGGCCTTTTCTGGAAACACCATATATTTT.

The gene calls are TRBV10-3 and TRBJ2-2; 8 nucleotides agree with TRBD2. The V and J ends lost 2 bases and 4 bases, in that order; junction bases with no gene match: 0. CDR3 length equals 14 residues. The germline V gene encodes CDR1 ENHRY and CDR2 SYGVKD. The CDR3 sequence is CAISERGGTGELFF. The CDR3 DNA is TGTGCCATCAGTGAGCGGGGGGGCACCGGGGAGCTGTTTTTT.

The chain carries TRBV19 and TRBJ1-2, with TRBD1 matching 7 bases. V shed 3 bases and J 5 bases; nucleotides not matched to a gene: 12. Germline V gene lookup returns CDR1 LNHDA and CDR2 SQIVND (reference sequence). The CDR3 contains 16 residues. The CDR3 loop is CASSIGRATGDYGYTF. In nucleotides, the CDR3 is TGTGCCAGTAGTATTGGACGGGCCACAGGGGATTATGGCTACACCTTC.

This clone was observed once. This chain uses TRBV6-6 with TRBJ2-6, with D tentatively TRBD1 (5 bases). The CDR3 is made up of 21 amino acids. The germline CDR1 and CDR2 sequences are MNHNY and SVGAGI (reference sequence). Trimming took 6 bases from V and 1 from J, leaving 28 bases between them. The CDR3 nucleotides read TGTGCCAGCAGCACCACAGGCGCTTTTCCTAGACTTGTGTCTGGGGCCAACGTCCTGACTTTC. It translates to CASSTTGAFPRLVSGANVLTF.

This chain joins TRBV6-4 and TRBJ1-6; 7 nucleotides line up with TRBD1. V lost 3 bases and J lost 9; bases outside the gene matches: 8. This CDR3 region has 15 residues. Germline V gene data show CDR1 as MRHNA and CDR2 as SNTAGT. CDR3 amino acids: CASSEAGGPSSPLHF. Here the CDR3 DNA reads TGTGCCAGCAGTGAGGCAGGGGGTCCCAGTTCACCCCTCCACTTT.

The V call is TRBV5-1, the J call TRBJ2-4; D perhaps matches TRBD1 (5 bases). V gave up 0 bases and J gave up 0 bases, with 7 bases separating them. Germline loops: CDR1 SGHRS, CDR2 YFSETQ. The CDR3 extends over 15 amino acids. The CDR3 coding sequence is TGCGCCAGCAGCTTGGAGACAGCAGCCAAAAACATTCAGTACTTC. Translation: CASSLETAAKNIQYF.

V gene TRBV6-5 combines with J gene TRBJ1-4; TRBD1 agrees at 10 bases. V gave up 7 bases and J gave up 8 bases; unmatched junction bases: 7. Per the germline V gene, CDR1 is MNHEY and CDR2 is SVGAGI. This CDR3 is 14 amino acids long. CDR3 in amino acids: CASIFDRGREKLFF. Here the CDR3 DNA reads TGTGCCAGCATTTTCGACAGGGGGCGGGAAAAACTGTTTTTT.

CDR3 coding DNA: TGTGCCAGCAGCTTATTCGTGAACACTGAAGCTTTCTTT. It codes for CASSLFVNTEAFF. J is TRBJ1-1 and V is TRBV11-3; D call uncertain. V shed 2 bases and J shed 0 bases, with 4 bases lying between them. The CDR3 consists of 13 residues. Germline loops: CDR1 SGHNT, CDR2 YENEEA.

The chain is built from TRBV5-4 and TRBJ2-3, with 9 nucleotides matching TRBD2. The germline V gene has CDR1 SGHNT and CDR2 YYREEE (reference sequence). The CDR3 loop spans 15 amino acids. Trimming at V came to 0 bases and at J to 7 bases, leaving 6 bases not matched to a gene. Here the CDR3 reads CASSLGGGAVNTQYF. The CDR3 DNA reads TGTGCCAGCAGCTTGGGCGGGGGGGCCGTGAATACGCAGTATTTT.

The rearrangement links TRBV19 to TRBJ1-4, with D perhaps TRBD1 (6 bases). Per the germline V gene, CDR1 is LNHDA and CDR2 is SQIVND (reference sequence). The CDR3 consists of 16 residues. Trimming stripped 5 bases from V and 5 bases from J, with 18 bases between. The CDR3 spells CASSSKVTGGNEKLFF. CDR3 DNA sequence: TGTGCCAGTAGTTCAAAGGTGACAGGCGGAAATGAAAAACTGTTTTTT.